This TCR beta chain appears in the sequencing data of a study of control samples from healthy donors and cancer patients. The CDR3 extends over 14 amino acids. CDR1 SGDLS and CDR2 YYNGEE come from the germline V gene. V gave up 1 base and J gave up 2 bases, with 8 bases separating them. Clones were read by immunoSEQ multiplex PCR, and TCRdb kept only the in-frame ones, dropping some. The data show 70,000 to 80,000 clones, about 87% seen once. V is TRBV9 and J is TRBJ2-3; D gene uncertain. Sequencing was carried out using PBMCs. This sequence originates from a woman aged 55-69 years with head and neck cancer. CDR3 DNA: TGTGCCAGCAGCGTAATAGACACCACAGATACGCAGTATTTT. This sequence encodes CASSVIDTTDTQYF.